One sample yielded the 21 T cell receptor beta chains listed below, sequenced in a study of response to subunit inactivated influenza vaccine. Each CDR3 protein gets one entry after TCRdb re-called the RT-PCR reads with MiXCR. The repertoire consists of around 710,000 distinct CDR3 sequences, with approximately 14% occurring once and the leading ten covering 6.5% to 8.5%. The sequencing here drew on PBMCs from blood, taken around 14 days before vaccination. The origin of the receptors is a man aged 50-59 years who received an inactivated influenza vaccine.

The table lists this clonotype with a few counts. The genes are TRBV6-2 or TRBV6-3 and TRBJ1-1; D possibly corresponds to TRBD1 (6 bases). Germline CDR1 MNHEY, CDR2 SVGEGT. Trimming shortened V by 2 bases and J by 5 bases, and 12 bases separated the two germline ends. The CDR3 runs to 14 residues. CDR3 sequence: CASSYRQEGTEAFF. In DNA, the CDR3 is TGTGCCAGCAGTTACCGACAGGAAGGGACTGAAGCTTTCTTT.

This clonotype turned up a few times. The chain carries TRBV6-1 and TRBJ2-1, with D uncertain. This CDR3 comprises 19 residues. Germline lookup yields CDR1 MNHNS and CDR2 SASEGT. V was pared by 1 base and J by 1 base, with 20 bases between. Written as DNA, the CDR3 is TGTGCCAGCAGTGAAGATTGGTGGGCTGGGCCTAGTTCCTACAATGAGCAGTTCTTC. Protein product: CASSEDWWAGPSSYNEQFF.

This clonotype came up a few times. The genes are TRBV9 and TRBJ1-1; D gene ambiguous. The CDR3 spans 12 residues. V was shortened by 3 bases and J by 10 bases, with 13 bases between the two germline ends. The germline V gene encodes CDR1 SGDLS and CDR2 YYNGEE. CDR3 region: CASSALGQGAFF. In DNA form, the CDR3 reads TGTGCCAGCAGCGCCCTCGGTCAAGGAGCTTTCTTT.

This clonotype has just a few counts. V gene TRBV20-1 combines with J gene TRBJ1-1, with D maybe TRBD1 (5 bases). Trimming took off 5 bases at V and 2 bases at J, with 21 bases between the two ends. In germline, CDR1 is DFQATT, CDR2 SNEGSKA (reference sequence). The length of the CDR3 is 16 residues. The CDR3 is CSAQPTAGFENTEAFF. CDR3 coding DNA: TGCAGTGCTCAGCCTACTGCAGGGTTTGAAAACACTGAAGCTTTCTTT.

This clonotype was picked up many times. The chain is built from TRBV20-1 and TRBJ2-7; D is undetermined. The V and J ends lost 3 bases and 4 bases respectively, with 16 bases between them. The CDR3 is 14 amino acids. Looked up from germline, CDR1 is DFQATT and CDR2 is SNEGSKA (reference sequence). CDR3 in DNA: TGCAGTGCTAGGGCCAATCCCAAAGGGTACGAGCAGTACTTC. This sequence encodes CSARANPKGYEQYF.

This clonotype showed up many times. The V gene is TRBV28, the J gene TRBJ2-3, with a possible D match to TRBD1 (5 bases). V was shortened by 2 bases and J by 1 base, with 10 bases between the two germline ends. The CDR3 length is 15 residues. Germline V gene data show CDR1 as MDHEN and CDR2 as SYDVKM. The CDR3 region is CASSLIDSRTDTQYF. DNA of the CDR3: TGTGCCAGCAGTTTAATAGACAGCCGCACAGATACGCAGTATTTT.

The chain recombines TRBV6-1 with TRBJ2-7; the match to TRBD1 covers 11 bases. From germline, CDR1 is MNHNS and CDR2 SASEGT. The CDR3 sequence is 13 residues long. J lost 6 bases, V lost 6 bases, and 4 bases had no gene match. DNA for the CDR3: TGTGCCAGCAGGCGGACAGGGGGCAGCGAGCAGTACTTC. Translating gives CASRRTGGSEQYF.

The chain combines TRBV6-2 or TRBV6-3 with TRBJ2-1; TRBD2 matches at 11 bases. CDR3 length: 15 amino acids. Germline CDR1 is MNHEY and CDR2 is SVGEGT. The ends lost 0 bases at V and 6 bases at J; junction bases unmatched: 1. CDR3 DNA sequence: TGTGCCAGCAGTTACTCACTAGCGGGAGCCAATGAGCAGTTCTTC. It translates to CASSYSLAGANEQFF.

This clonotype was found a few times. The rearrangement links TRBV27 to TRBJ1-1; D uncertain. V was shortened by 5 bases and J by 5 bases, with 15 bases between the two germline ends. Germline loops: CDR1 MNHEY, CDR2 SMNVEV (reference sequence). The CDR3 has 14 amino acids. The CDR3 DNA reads TGTGCCAGCAGTCTAGTAGGTGTTTTGACTGAAGCTTTCTTT. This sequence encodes CASSLVGVLTEAFF.

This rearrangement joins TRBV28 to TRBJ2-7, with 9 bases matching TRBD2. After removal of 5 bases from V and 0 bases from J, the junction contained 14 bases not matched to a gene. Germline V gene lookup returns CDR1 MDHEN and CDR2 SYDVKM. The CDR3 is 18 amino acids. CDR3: CASSEETRLAGFSYEQYF. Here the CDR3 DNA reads TGTGCCAGCAGTGAGGAAACAAGGCTAGCGGGGTTCTCCTACGAGCAGTACTTC.

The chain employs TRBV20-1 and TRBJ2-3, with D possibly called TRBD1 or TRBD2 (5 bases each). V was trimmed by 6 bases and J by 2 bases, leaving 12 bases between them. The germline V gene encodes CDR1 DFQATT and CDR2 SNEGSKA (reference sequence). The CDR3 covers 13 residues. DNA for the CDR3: TGCAGTGCCGGGACCCAAACCACAGATACGCAGTATTTT. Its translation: CSAGTQTTDTQYF.

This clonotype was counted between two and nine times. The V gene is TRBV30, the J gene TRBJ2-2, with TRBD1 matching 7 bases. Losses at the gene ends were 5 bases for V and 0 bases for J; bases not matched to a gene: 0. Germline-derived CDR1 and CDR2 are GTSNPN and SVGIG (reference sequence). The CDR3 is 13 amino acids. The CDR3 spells CAWGTANTGELFF. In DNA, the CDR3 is TGTGCCTGGGGGACAGCGAACACCGGGGAGCTGTTTTTT.

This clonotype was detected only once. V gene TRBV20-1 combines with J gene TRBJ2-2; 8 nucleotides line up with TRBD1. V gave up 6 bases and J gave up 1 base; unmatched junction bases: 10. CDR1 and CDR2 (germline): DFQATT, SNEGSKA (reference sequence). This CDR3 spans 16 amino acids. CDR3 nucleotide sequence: TGCAGTGCGAGCAACGCCGGGACAGGGAACACCGGGGAGCTGTTTTTT. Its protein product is CSASNAGTGNTGELFF.

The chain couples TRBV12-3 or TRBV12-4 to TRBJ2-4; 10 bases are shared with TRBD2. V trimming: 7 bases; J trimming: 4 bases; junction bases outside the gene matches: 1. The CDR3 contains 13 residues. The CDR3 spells CASMTSGKNIQYF. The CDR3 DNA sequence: TGTGCCAGCATGACTAGCGGGAAAAACATTCAGTACTTC.

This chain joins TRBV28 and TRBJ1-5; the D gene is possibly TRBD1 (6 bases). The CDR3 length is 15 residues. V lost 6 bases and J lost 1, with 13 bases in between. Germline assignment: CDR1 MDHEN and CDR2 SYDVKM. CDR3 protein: CASSPQGISNQPQHF. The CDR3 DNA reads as TGTGCCAGCAGCCCCCAGGGGATCAGCAATCAGCCCCAGCATTTT.

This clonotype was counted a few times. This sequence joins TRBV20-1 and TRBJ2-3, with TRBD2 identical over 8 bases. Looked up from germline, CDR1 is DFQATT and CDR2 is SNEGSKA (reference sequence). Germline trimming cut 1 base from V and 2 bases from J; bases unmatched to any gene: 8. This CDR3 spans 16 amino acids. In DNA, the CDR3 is TGCAGTGCTAGAGGGGTAGGGCGGGGGGCCACAGATACGCAGTATTTT. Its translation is CSARGVGRGATDTQYF.

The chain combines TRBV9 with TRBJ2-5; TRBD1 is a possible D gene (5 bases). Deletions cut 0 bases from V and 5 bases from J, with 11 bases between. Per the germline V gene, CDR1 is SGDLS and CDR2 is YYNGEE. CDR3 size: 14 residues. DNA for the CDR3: TGTGCCAGCAGCGTAGGGCCAGGGTCGGAGACCCAGTACTTC. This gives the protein CASSVGPGSETQYF. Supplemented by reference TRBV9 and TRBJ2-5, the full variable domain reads DSGVTQTPKHLITATGQRVTLRCSPRSGDLSVYWYQQSLDQGLQFLIQYYNGEERAKGNILERFSAQQFPDLHSELNLSSLELGDSALYFCASSVGPGSETQYFGPGTRLLVL.

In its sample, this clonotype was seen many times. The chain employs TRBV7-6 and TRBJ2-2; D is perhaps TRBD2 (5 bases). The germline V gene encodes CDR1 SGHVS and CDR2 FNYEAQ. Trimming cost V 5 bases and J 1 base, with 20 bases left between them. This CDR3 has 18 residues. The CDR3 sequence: CASSRTAGNRVNTGELFF. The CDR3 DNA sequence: TGTGCCAGCAGCCGAACCGCCGGGAATAGGGTGAACACCGGGGAGCTGTTTTTT.

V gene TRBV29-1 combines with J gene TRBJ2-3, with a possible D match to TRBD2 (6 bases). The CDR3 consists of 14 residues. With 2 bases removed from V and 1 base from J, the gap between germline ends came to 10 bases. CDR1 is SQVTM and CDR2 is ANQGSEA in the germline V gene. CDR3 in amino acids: CSVELGGGTDTQYF. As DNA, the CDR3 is TGCAGCGTTGAATTAGGAGGGGGCACAGATACGCAGTATTTT.

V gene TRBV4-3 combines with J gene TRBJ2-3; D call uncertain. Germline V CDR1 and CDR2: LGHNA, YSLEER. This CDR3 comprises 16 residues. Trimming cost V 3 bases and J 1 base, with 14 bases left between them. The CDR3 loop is CASSQLGMLGTDTQYF. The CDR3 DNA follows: TGCGCCAGCAGCCAGCTAGGCATGCTGGGCACAGATACGCAGTATTTT.

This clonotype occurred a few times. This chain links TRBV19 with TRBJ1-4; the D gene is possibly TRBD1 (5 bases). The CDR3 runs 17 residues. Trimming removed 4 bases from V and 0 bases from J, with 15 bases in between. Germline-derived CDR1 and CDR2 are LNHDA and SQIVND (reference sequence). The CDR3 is CASSRGWGVPTNEKLFF. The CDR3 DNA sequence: TGTGCCAGTAGTAGAGGATGGGGCGTTCCAACTAATGAAAAACTGTTTTTT.